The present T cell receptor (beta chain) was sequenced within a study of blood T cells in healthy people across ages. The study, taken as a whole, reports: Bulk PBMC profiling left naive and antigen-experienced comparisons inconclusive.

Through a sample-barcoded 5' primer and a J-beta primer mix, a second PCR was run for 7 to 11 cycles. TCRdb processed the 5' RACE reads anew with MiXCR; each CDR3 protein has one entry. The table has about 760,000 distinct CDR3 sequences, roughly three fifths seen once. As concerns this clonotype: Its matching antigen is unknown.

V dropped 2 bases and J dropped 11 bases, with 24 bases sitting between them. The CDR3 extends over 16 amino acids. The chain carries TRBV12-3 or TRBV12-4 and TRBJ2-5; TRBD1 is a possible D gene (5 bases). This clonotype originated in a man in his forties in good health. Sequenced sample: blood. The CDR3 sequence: CASSLSETAPINEQYF. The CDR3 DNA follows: TGTGCCAGCAGTTTATCGGAGACAGCCCCTATCAATGAGCAGTACTTC.